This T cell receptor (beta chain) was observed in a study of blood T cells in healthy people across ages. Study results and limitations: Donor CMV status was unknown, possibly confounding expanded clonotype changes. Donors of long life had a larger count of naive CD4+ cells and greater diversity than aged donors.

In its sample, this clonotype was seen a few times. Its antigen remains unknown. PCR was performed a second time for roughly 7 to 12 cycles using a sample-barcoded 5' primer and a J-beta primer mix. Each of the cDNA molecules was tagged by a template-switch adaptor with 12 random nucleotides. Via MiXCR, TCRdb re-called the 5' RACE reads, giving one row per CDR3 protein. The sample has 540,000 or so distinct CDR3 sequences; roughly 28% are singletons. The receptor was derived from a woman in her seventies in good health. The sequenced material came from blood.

For the CDR3, the DNA is TGCAGCGCTGACAGATCCAACACCGGGGAGCTGTTTTTT. The encoded protein is CSADRSNTGELFF. The V call is TRBV29-1, the J call TRBJ2-2, with D maybe TRBD1 (5 bases). Germline CDR1 reads SQVTM; CDR2 reads ANQGSEA. This CDR3 region has 13 residues. Trimming cost V 7 bases and J 2 bases, with 11 bases left between them.